The clone carrying this TCR beta chain was found many times. This sample was taken from a study of early T cells in non-severe SARS-CoV-2 infection. The overall study: RNA in bulk from unsorted whole blood was sequenced, and chains were unpaired.

Looked up from germline, CDR1 is WSHSY and CDR2 is SAAADI. This CDR3 comprises 12 residues. V dropped 5 bases and J dropped 7 bases, with 11 bases sitting between them. Unique molecular identifiers were added to individual cDNA molecules. TCRdb reprocessed the 5' RACE reads with MiXCR, giving one entry per CDR3 protein. The sample lists roughly 30,000 distinct CDR3 sequences, 5.5% to 7% occurring once. This TCR derives from an adult who was a healthcare worker with PCR-confirmed SARS-CoV-2 infection or an uninfected control (not recorded which). The sample was whole blood. The chain combines TRBV10-2 with TRBJ1-1, with a tentative D call TRBD1 (5 bases). The CDR3 region has the DNA TGCGCCAGCAGTCGGGGGGAGATTGAAGCTTTCTTT. Its translation is CASSRGEIEAFF.